These 26 T cell receptor beta chains share one sample of origin, sequenced in a study of blood T cell repertoires in COVID-19. The protocol was immunoSEQ multiplex PCR, while the TCRdb copy is restricted to in-frame clones and leaves out a portion. The sample yields about 180,000 clones, over 80% seen once. Specimen: peripheral blood. These receptors were taken from a woman aged 55-70 years with acute or convalescent COVID-19.

This chain connects TRBV9 to TRBJ2-3, with 9 bases matching TRBD2. V was clipped by 3 bases and J by 1 base; unmatched bases: 9. From germline, CDR1 is SGDLS and CDR2 YYNGEE. The length of the CDR3 is 17 residues. CDR3 sequence: CASSGGSGGLRTDTQYF. In nucleotides, the CDR3 is TGTGCCAGCAGCGGGGGAAGCGGGGGGCTACGCACAGATACGCAGTATTTT.

V usage is TRBV4-3 and J usage is TRBJ1-4; TRBD1 aligns across 9 bases. This CDR3 is built from 15 residues. Germline CDR1 reads LGHNA; CDR2 reads YSLEER. V gave up 2 bases and J gave up 8 bases; unmatched junction bases: 6. The CDR3: CASSQSGTGKEKLFF. DNA of the CDR3: TGCGCCAGCAGCCAATCCGGGACAGGGAAAGAAAAACTGTTTTTT.

The rearrangement joins TRBV5-1 to TRBJ2-2; D is possibly TRBD2 (6 bases). Trimming removed 0 bases at V and 3 bases at J, with 9 bases between. Germline values: CDR1 SGHRS, CDR2 YFSETQ. The CDR3 is 15 amino acids. The CDR3 bases are TGCGCCAGCAGCTTGGGCGGGGCGGACACCGGGGAGCTGTTTTTT. Protein sequence: CASSLGGADTGELFF.

The chain combines TRBV5-1 with TRBJ1-1, with 8 bases matching TRBD1. Germline-derived CDR1 and CDR2 are SGHRS and YFSETQ. The CDR3 is made up of 14 amino acids. The ends lost 7 bases at V and 3 bases at J; junction bases unmatched: 8. The CDR3 is CASYINRGDTEAFF. The CDR3 region has the DNA TGCGCCAGCTATATCAACAGGGGGGACACTGAAGCTTTCTTT.

The chain employs TRBV20-1 and TRBJ2-5; D perhaps matches TRBD1 (5 bases). The V end was cut by 3 bases, the J end by 5 bases, with 13 bases between. This CDR3 spans 13 amino acids. From germline, CDR1 is DFQATT and CDR2 SNEGSKA (reference sequence). DNA of the CDR3: TGCAGTGCTAGTCCACAGGTCGGGGAGACCCAGTACTTC. Translated, it gives CSASPQVGETQYF.

The V call is TRBV27, the J call TRBJ1-5, with D uncertain. V was cut by 5 bases and J by 2 bases, with 10 bases left in between. There are 14 residues in the CDR3. Germline V lookup: CDR1 MNHEY, CDR2 SMNVEV (reference sequence). CDR3 sequence: CASSAREGNQPQHF. As DNA, the CDR3 is TGTGCCAGCAGTGCTCGTGAGGGCAATCAGCCCCAGCATTTT.

Comment on this clone: A junction end diverges from the germline sequence, so it may reflect a read error. The rearrangement links TRBV5-4 to TRBJ2-7, with D possibly being TRBD2 (7 bases). Germline V lookup: CDR1 SGHNT, CDR2 YYREEE (reference sequence). The CDR3 sequence is 13 residues long. The DNA of the CDR3 is TGTGCCAGCAGCTTGCCCTCTGGCGGGGGCGTCCACTTC. It yields the protein CASSLPSGGGVHF.

DNA for the CDR3: TGTGCCAGCAGCCCCTACAGGGTGGGCGAATTCTCTGGAAACACCATATATTTT. The encoded protein is CASSPYRVGEFSGNTIYF. This rearrangement joins TRBV3-1 (or the pseudogene TRBV3-2) to TRBJ1-3, with TRBD1 as a possible D gene (6 bases). The CDR3 consists of 18 residues. Trimming took 4 bases from V and 0 from J, leaving 19 bases between them. The V gene's germline CDR1 is LGHDT and CDR2 YNNKEL (reference sequence).

This chain joins TRBV14 and TRBJ1-2; D perhaps matches TRBD1 (5 bases). Trimming stripped 1 base from V and 9 bases from J, with 15 bases between. The germline gives CDR1 SGHDN, CDR2 FVKESK. The CDR3 is made up of 14 amino acids. The DNA of the CDR3 is TGTGCCAGCAGCCAAGTCCTTGGGGCAAGAAGCTACACCTTC. Translated, it gives CASSQVLGARSYTF.

The V call is TRBV5-1, the J call TRBJ2-5; weak D call: TRBD1 (5 bases). This CDR3 is 14 amino acids long. Trimming left V 4 bases short and J 1 base short, with 11 bases between. In germline, CDR1 is SGHRS, CDR2 YFSETQ. In DNA form, the CDR3 reads TGCGCCAGCAGCGCAGGGAAGGTCCAAGAGACCCAGTACTTC. Translated, it gives CASSAGKVQETQYF.

The CDR3 sequence is CASSPLTGEVNNEQFF. The CDR3 bases are TGTGCCAGCAGTCCTTTGACAGGGGAAGTAAACAATGAGCAGTTCTTC. The V call is TRBV28, the J call TRBJ2-1; 8 positions match TRBD1. The CDR3 is made up of 16 amino acids. V trimming: 5 bases; J trimming: 5 bases; junction bases outside the gene matches: 11. Germline V gives CDR1 MDHEN, CDR2 SYDVKM. The whole variable domain, filled in from reference TRBV28 and TRBJ2-1, reads DVKVTQSSRYLVKRTGEKVFLECVQDMDHENMFWYRQDPGLGLRLIYFSYDVKMKEKGDIPEGYSVSREKKERFSLILESASTNQTSMYLCASSPLTGEVNNEQFFGPGTRLTVL.

The chain has TRBV3-1 (or the pseudogene TRBV3-2) and TRBJ1-1; 10 bases are shared with TRBD1. CDR3 length: 16 residues. The V segment lost 4 bases and the J segment 6 bases; nucleotides outside the gene matches: 11. Germline V gives CDR1 LGHDT, CDR2 YNNKEL (reference sequence). The CDR3 DNA is TGTGCCAGCAGCCGGATGACAGGGGGCGGGGGGCCTGAAGCTTTCTTT. Residues: CASSRMTGGGGPEAFF.

The chain links TRBV18 to TRBJ1-6, with D maybe TRBD1 (6 bases). V lost 5 bases to trimming and J lost 5 bases, with 16 bases between them. From germline, CDR1 is KGHSH and CDR2 LQKENI. The length of the CDR3 is 16 residues. In nucleotides, the CDR3 is TGTGCCAGCTCATCTACCGGGACAAACAATAATTCACCCCTCCACTTT. Its protein is CASSSTGTNNNSPLHF.

V is TRBV4-1 and J is TRBJ2-7; possible D gene TRBD1, 6 bases. Deletions cut 2 bases from V and 1 base from J, with 18 bases between. The CDR3 is made up of 17 amino acids. The V gene's germline CDR1 is MGHRA and CDR2 YSYEKL. Here the CDR3 DNA reads TGCGCCAGCAGCCAAACGGGACACCCCTTTTCATCCTACGAGCAGTACTTC. Protein product: CASSQTGHPFSSYEQYF.

This chain joins TRBV7-2 and TRBJ2-2, with 7 bases lining up with TRBD2. The CDR3 spans 16 residues. Germline assignment: CDR1 SGHTA and CDR2 FQGNSA. J lost 0 bases, V lost 4 bases, and 5 bases had no gene match. The chain's CDR3 is CASSSRGLPNTGELFF. CDR3 nucleotides: TGTGCCAGCAGCTCGAGGGGACTACCGAACACCGGGGAGCTGTTTTTT.

CDR3 loop: CASSLGLQGNTEAFF. The CDR3 region has the DNA TGTGCCAGCAGCTTGGGGTTGCAGGGGAACACTGAAGCTTTCTTT. V gene TRBV5-6 combines with J gene TRBJ1-1; D might be TRBD1 (5 bases). The ends were cut back, 0 bases at V and 1 base at J, with 10 bases in the middle. The germline gives CDR1 SGHDT, CDR2 YYEEEE. The CDR3 totals 15 residues. The entire variable domain, with the rest obtained from reference TRBV5-6 and TRBJ1-1, is as follows: DAGVTQSPTHLIKTRGQQVTLRCSPKSGHDTVSWYQQALGQGPQFIFQYYEEEERQRGNFPDRFSGHQFPNYSSELNVNALLLGDSALYLCASSLGLQGNTEAFFGQGTRLTVV.

V usage is TRBV5-1 and J usage is TRBJ1-2; 9 nucleotides align to TRBD1. Unmatched junction bases numbered 8, after V lost 0 bases and J lost 8 bases. The CDR3 loop spans 15 amino acids. The germline V gene has CDR1 SGHRS and CDR2 YFSETQ. CDR3 sequence reads: CASSLGDREVHGYTF. DNA for the CDR3: TGCGCCAGCAGCTTGGGGGACAGGGAGGTTCACGGCTACACCTTC.

The chain couples TRBV5-1 to TRBJ2-2; TRBD1 matches 11 bases. The V gene end was trimmed by 3 bases and the J gene end by 5 bases; junction bases not matched to a gene: 3. In germline, CDR1 is SGHRS, CDR2 YFSETQ. CDR3 length equals 15 residues. The CDR3 spells CASSSDRGLTGELFF. The CDR3 region has the DNA TGCGCCAGCAGCTCGGACAGGGGGCTGACCGGGGAGCTGTTTTTT. The entire variable domain, with the rest obtained from reference TRBV5-1 and TRBJ2-2, is as follows: KAGVTQTPRYLIKTRGQQVTLSCSPISGHRSVSWYQQTPGQGLQFLFEYFSETQRNKGNFPGRFSGRQFSNSRSEMNVSTLELGDSALYLCASSSDRGLTGELFFGEGSRLTVL.

The chain is built from TRBV29-1 and TRBJ2-3; 13 nucleotides match TRBD2. This CDR3 has 15 amino acids. Unmatched junction bases numbered 9, after V lost 6 bases and J lost 6 bases. Looked up from germline, CDR1 is SQVTM and CDR2 is ANQGSEA. The CDR3 nucleotides read TGCAGCGTCTCGGGACTAGCGGGGCCCTTTGATACGCAGTATTTT. Residues: CSVSGLAGPFDTQYF.

V is TRBV30 and J is TRBJ1-3, with a possible D match to TRBD1 (6 bases). This CDR3 region has 14 residues. V lost 4 bases, J lost 1 base, and 11 bases lay in between. Germline values: CDR1 GTSNPN, CDR2 SVGIG (reference sequence). CDR3 protein: CAWTLTGSGNTIYF. The CDR3, as DNA: TGTGCCTGGACACTTACAGGGTCTGGAAACACCATATATTTT.

The rearrangement uses TRBV7-9 and TRBJ2-5, with no clear D. Germline V gives CDR1 SEHNR, CDR2 FQNEAQ (reference sequence). V gave up 6 bases and J gave up 3 bases, with 17 bases separating them. CDR3 length equals 15 residues. DNA for the CDR3: TGTGCCAGCAGTCCAACCGGGTCTCGGGAAGAGACCCAGTACTTC. Encoded protein: CASSPTGSREETQYF.

The CDR3 protein is CASTLTESGANVLTF. The CDR3 DNA is TGCGCCAGCACCCTTACCGAGTCTGGGGCCAACGTCCTGACTTTC. V and J are TRBV5-1 and TRBJ2-6, with no clear D. CDR1 SGHRS and CDR2 YFSETQ come from the germline V gene. The V and J ends lost 6 bases and 1 base respectively, with 11 bases between them. The CDR3 loop spans 15 amino acids.

This chain connects TRBV16 to TRBJ2-3, with TRBD1 matching over 7 bases. Trimming at V came to 4 bases and at J to 3 bases, leaving 7 bases not matched to a gene. The CDR3 totals 15 residues. Germline CDR1 is KGHSY and CDR2 is FQNENV. CDR3 protein: CASSPPRTGTDTQYF. The CDR3 coding sequence is TGTGCCAGCAGCCCCCCGAGGACAGGTACAGATACGCAGTATTTT.

The chain carries TRBV23-1 and TRBJ1-2, with 9 bases aligning to TRBD1. TRBV23-1 is an ORF, with its function uncertain. The CDR3 spans 17 residues. V lost 0 bases and J lost 7; bases outside the gene matches: 12. The CDR3 sequence: CASSQSRGQGHPGGYTF. Written as DNA, the CDR3 is TGCGCCAGCAGTCAATCAAGAGGACAGGGGCATCCGGGTGGCTACACCTTC.

This clone occurred once. The gene calls are TRBV4-3 and TRBJ2-3; TRBD2 is a possible D gene (6 bases). The CDR3 length is 10 residues. Trimming took off 9 bases at V and 8 bases at J, with 9 bases between the two ends. The germline CDR1 and CDR2 sequences are LGHNA and YSLEER. CDR3 in amino acids: CARGAGTQYF. For the CDR3, the DNA is TGCGCCAGGGGAGCGGGTACGCAGTATTTT.

The J gene is TRBJ1-4, the V gene TRBV7-2, with 7 bases identical to TRBD1. CDR1 SGHTA and CDR2 FQGNSA come from the germline V gene. The CDR3 has 16 amino acids. With V trimmed by 1 base and J by 4 bases, 6 bases remained unmatched. The CDR3 DNA reads TGTGCCAGCAGCTTAGAGGGACAGTATTATAATGAAAAACTGTTTTTT. Its translation is CASSLEGQYYNEKLFF. Complete variable domain (other parts from reference TRBV7-2 and TRBJ1-4): GAGVSQSPSNKVTEKGKDVELRCDPISGHTALYWYRQSLGQGLEFLIYFQGNSAPDKSGLPSDRFSAERTGGSVSTLTIQRTQQEDSAVYLCASSLEGQYYNEKLFFGSGTQLSVL.